One and the same sample provided the 18 T cell receptor beta chains below, sequenced in a study of cytomegalovirus exposure and HLA in healthy donors. Both 60 Vbeta primers and 13 Jbeta primers went into the PCR. Sequenced by immunoSEQ multiplex PCR; TCRdb stores in-frame clones only, minus some. The sample includes some 270,000 clones, around nine tenths of them seen just once. The specimen was PBMCs. Receptor source: a girl aged 2 to 9 in good health and CMV-seronegative.

The chain joins TRBV18 to TRBJ1-3; D not resolved. Trimming removed 3 bases from V and 0 bases from J, with 6 bases in between. CDR1 is KGHSH and CDR2 is LQKENI in the germline V gene. CDR3 length: 14 amino acids. CDR3 DNA: TGTGCCAGCTCACCTATGTTCTCTGGAAACACCATATATTTT. Translating gives CASSPMFSGNTIYF.

The rearrangement joins TRBV18 to TRBJ1-1; D is unresolved. The germline V gene encodes CDR1 KGHSH and CDR2 LQKENI. CDR3 length equals 15 residues. Trimming removed 3 bases from V and 0 bases from J, with 11 bases in between. For the CDR3, the DNA is TGTGCCAGCTCACCCCCGCTCGGGTTGAACACTGAAGCTTTCTTT. Encoded protein: CASSPPLGLNTEAFF.

J is TRBJ2-7 and V is TRBV5-1; TRBD2 matches at 14 bases. The CDR3 runs 16 residues. V lost 2 bases and J lost 7; bases outside the gene matches: 8. The germline CDR1 and CDR2 sequences are SGHRS and YFSETQ. The CDR3 nucleotides read TGCGCCAGCAGCTTCGGGACTAGCGGGAGAAAAGTTGAGCAGTACTTC. Translated, it gives CASSFGTSGRKVEQYF.

This sequence joins TRBV29-1 and TRBJ2-1; D gene uncertain. The V gene's germline CDR1 is SQVTM and CDR2 ANQGSEA. The ends were cut back, 1 base at V and 0 bases at J, with 7 bases in the middle. The CDR3 runs 14 residues. The CDR3, as DNA: TGCAGCGTTGAAGGGGCCAGCTCCTACAATGAGCAGTTCTTC. Protein sequence: CSVEGASSYNEQFF.

The rearrangement uses TRBV6-5 and TRBJ1-1, with TRBD1 identical over 7 bases. After removal of 0 bases from V and 4 bases from J, the junction contained 2 bases not matched to a gene. Germline assignment: CDR1 MNHEY and CDR2 SVGAGI. CDR3 length: 14 amino acids. The CDR3 reads CASSYSTGSTEAFF. CDR3 DNA: TGTGCCAGCAGTTACTCGACAGGGAGCACTGAAGCTTTCTTT.

This clone showed up just once. This chain connects TRBV4-2 to TRBJ1-1; tentatively, D is TRBD1 (5 bases). The germline gives CDR1 LGHNA, CDR2 YNFKEQ. This CDR3 comprises 18 residues. Trimming took off 4 bases at V and 0 bases at J, with 21 bases between the two ends. CDR3 sequence reads: CASSPSQGPRTMNTEAFF. Written as DNA, the CDR3 is TGTGCCAGCAGCCCATCGCAGGGACCCAGGACTATGAACACTGAAGCTTTCTTT.

This clone was picked up one time. This chain joins TRBV4-1 and TRBJ1-4; perhaps TRBD1 as D (6 bases). The CDR3 is made up of 16 amino acids. Germline lookup yields CDR1 MGHRA and CDR2 YSYEKL. Trimming took off 0 bases at V and 0 bases at J, with 8 bases between the two ends. The CDR3 loop is CASSQDSGATNEKLFF. The CDR3 DNA reads TGCGCCAGCAGCCAAGATTCAGGGGCAACTAATGAAAAACTGTTTTTT.

CDR3 DNA sequence: TGTGCCAGCAGCTTGAAAGGGGACTATGGCTACACCTTC. Translated, it gives CASSLKGDYGYTF. The chain couples TRBV5-8 to TRBJ1-2; maybe TRBD1 (5 bases). V was shortened by 1 base and J by 3 bases, with 7 bases between the two germline ends. The CDR3 sequence is 13 residues long. CDR1 is SGHTS, CDR2 YDEGEE, per germline.

The CDR3 sequence: CASSLGLAGGTDTQYF. The CDR3 DNA reads as TGCGCCAGCAGTCTCGGACTAGCGGGAGGGACAGATACGCAGTATTTT. V usage is TRBV10-1 and J usage is TRBJ2-3; 15 nucleotides agree with TRBD2. Per germline, CDR1 WNHNN and CDR2 SYGVQD (reference sequence). The CDR3 is made up of 16 amino acids. J was trimmed by 3 bases and V by 5 bases; bases with no gene match: 3.

The V gene is TRBV6-1, the J gene TRBJ1-6, with unresolved D. This CDR3 comprises 16 residues. V was clipped by 0 bases and J by 3 bases, with 9 bases between them. Germline V gene data show CDR1 as MNHNS and CDR2 as SASEGT. The chain's CDR3 is CASSEAWGVYNSPLHF. Here the CDR3 DNA reads TGTGCCAGCAGTGAAGCTTGGGGAGTCTATAATTCACCCCTCCACTTT.

This rearrangement joins TRBV4-1 to TRBJ2-3; maybe TRBD1 (6 bases). This CDR3 is built from 15 residues. Looked up from germline, CDR1 is MGHRA and CDR2 is YSYEKL. V lost 5 bases to trimming and J lost 1 base, with 13 bases between them. Written as DNA, the CDR3 is TGCGCCAGCAGCTCCATTGGGGGCGGCACAGATACGCAGTATTTT. It yields the protein CASSSIGGGTDTQYF.

This rearrangement joins TRBV27 to TRBJ2-3; 9 bases line up with TRBD1. Per germline, CDR1 MNHEY and CDR2 SMNVEV (reference sequence). This CDR3 has 17 residues. V lost 2 bases and J lost 2; bases outside the gene matches: 8. The CDR3 loop is CASSLPGQGVYTDTQYF. The CDR3 region has the DNA TGTGCCAGCAGTTTACCGGGACAGGGCGTCTACACAGATACGCAGTATTTT.

V usage is TRBV19 and J usage is TRBJ2-7; TRBD1 aligns across 9 bases. Looked up from germline, CDR1 is LNHDA and CDR2 is SQIVND (reference sequence). V lost 3 bases to trimming and J lost 0 bases; unmatched junction nucleotides: 6. CDR3 length: 16 residues. CDR3 nucleotides: TGTGCCAGTAGTATCCGGGGACAGGGAAGCTCCTACGAGCAGTACTTC. It is translated as CASSIRGQGSSYEQYF.

The rearrangement uses TRBV6-5 and TRBJ2-2; 7 bases line up with TRBD2. Trimming removed 6 bases from V and 2 bases from J; junction bases left unmatched: 3. CDR1 is MNHEY, CDR2 SVGAGI, per germline. The CDR3 sequence is 14 residues long. CDR3 nucleotides: TGTGCCAGCAGGTCTAGCGGTAACACCGGGGAGCTGTTTTTT. It encodes CASRSSGNTGELFF.

The rearrangement joins TRBV27 to TRBJ1-6; maybe TRBD1 (5 bases). The germline V and J ends were trimmed by 1 base and 0 bases, with 7 bases remaining between them. Germline lookup yields CDR1 MNHEY and CDR2 SMNVEV (reference sequence). The CDR3 contains 16 residues. CDR3 bases: TGTGCCAGCAGTTTATTGGGGGGCTCCTATAATTCACCCCTCCACTTT. It translates to CASSLLGGSYNSPLHF.

The chain links TRBV7-9 to TRBJ2-1, with a weak D call TRBD2 (5 bases). The V gene's germline CDR1 is SEHNR and CDR2 FQNEAQ (reference sequence). The V end lost 2 bases, the J end lost 4 bases, and 12 bases lay between the germline ends. The CDR3 loop spans 15 amino acids. Here the CDR3 DNA reads TGTGCCAGCAGCTTACTCCAGCGGACGTACAATGAGCAGTTCTTC. Its protein is CASSLLQRTYNEQFF.

This rearrangement joins TRBV15 to TRBJ2-5; 11 positions match TRBD2. The J segment lost 4 bases and the V segment lost 2 bases, leaving 6 bases of the junction unmatched. Per the germline V gene, CDR1 is LNHNV and CDR2 is YYDKDF (reference sequence). The CDR3 length is 16 residues. The CDR3 region has the DNA TGTGCCACCAGCAGATCTGCAACTAGCGGGAGAGAGACCCAGTACTTC. This encodes CATSRSATSGRETQYF.

The V gene is TRBV14, the J gene TRBJ1-2; the D is unclear. Germline values: CDR1 SGHDN, CDR2 FVKESK. CDR3 length equals 15 residues. Trimming pared 0 bases from V and 2 bases from J, leaving 10 bases between. The CDR3 sequence is CASSQDPQMNYGYTF. The CDR3 nucleotides read TGTGCCAGCAGCCAAGATCCACAGATGAACTATGGCTACACCTTC. The whole variable domain, remainder taken from reference TRBV14 and TRBJ1-2, is EAGVTQFPSHSVIEKGQTVTLRCDPISGHDNLYWYRRVMGKEIKFLLHFVKESKQDESGMPNNRFLAERTGGTYSTLKVQPAELEDSGVYFCASSQDPQMNYGYTFGSGTRLTVV.